Below, one T cell receptor beta chain is given with its context. Its cognate antigen has yet to be identified. No qualities accompany the bases; no much larger clone lies one base away. This specimen belongs to a study of T cells in localized non-small cell lung cancer (dated by TCRdb to the early 2020s). About the investigation overall: The study examined T cell repertoires in hundreds of patients with early-stage NSCLC and compared tumors with uninvolved tumor-adjacent lungs. Of the NSCLC patients, 120 to 150 were male and about a hundred were female, and the mean age was approximately 66 years. The cohort was made up of around 220 treatment-naive NSCLC patients whose localized lung tumors had been resected.

At diagnosis, peripheral blood, uninvolved tumor-adjacent lung and tumor were collected and stored as a combination of fresh-frozen and FFPE material. For TCR repertoire profiling, the blood samples were analyzed as peripheral blood mononuclear cells. TCR beta CDR3 regions were sequenced from DNA using the immunoSEQ Assay. The authors processed their data as follows. T cell density was computed as TCR beta template counts normalized to usable DNA estimated by amplifying housekeeping genes. The preseqR package was used to estimate richness by extrapolating to 400,000 templates for PBMC samples and to 120,000 templates for tissue samples. Clonality was calculated as one minus Pielou's evenness. Tissue-enriched TCRs were identified by differential abundance testing using productive amino-acid clonotypes, minimum total count 5 and alpha 0.1. The Jaccard Index and the Morisita Overlap Index were used to measure repertoire overlap between compartments. GLIPH grouped TCR beta CDR3s together with public tetramer-defined viral CDR3s, and a viral motif had to include at least three viral sequences and also show V-gene enrichment. TCRdb limited this immuneACCESS table to in-frame rearrangements with V and J called. A share of clones is missing; checked studies link under half to unresolved V genes, and the rest is unexplained. V, J and clone size were drawn from that table, and D and trimming were deduced from the DNA. This sample lists about 26,000 clones; approximately 90% were detected once. Roughly 4.1% of the sample comes from the top ten.

Study-wide findings and limitations: Longer overall survival was associated with higher T cell density in blood, whereas shorter survival was associated with higher clonality in adjacent lung. Because the study design was exploratory, TCR variables were selected using unadjusted p-values without false-discovery rate correction. Because multi-region tumor sequencing was not performed, intratumor heterogeneity could not be ruled out. Uninvolved tumor-adjacent lung showed the highest T cell clonality, higher than tumor, which suggests more focused antigenic responses in the uninvolved tumor-adjacent lung. A median of approximately 50 of the top 100 tumor clones turned up in the paired uninvolved adjacent lung, and about 28 of those clones also ranked among the top 100 of that same adjacent lung.

The TCR sequence derives from a female donor older than 55 with stage II squamous cell lung carcinoma. The specimen comprised peripheral blood, sampled before any cancer treatment.

CDR3 reads: CASSLTVLAGNQPQHF. The nucleotide sequence reads TGTGCCAGCAGCCTTACAGTCCTAGCAGGCAATCAGCCCCAGCATTTT. The chain links TRBV5-5 with TRBJ1-5; no confident D gene assignment can be made. The CDR3 holds 16 amino acids from the cysteine to the phenylalanine. Only the CDR3 region is kept as DNA, spanning 48 bases read in frame from base 1. The germline V gene (reference sequence) yields SGHKS for CDR1 and YYEKEE for CDR2. V is cut by 4 bases and J by 2 bases, and the space between the germline ends is 16 bases.